This is a list of T cell receptor beta chains from one sample in a study of blood T cell repertoires in COVID-19. Assay used: immunoSEQ multiplex PCR; TCRdb lists only in-frame clones, some missing. The sample carries roughly 280,000 clones, 88% recorded once. Specimen: PBMCs or T cells enriched from blood (not recorded which). Receptor source: a woman between 50 and 59 years old who had recovered from COVID-19. Each CDR3 is given with its conserved first and last residue. D genes are given only for firm matches. Some rows mark clone size as missing; the rest say once, few, many or name a class of expanded clone.

. TRBJ1-5 TRBV7-2 . TGTGCCAGCAGCTTAGCAGGGGTGAATCAGCCCCAGCATTTT CASSLAGVNQPQHF
. TRBJ2-6 TRBV4-2 . TGTGCCAGCAGCCAAGAGCGGGCTGGGGCCAACGTCCTGACTTTC CASSQERAGANVLTF
. TRBJ1-2 TRBV12-3/TRBV12-4 . TGTGCCAGCAGTTTAGTCCTCCCCTATGGCTACACCTTC CASSLVLPYGYTF
. TRBJ1-6 TRBV2 . TGTGCCAGCAGTGTAGGGGAGGATTATTCACCCCTCCACTTT CASSVGEDYSPLHF
. TRBJ1-4 TRBV2 . TGTGCCAGCAGTGCCCCGTCAGGCGCTAATGAAAAACTGTTTTTT CASSAPSGANEKLFF
. TRBJ1-1 TRBV28 . TGTGCCAGCAGTTTGGTCGCGTACACTGAAGCTTTCTTT CASSLVAYTEAFF
TRBD2 TRBJ2-1 TRBV14 . TGTGCCAGCAGCCAAGATAGAAGAAGGCTAGCGGGAGATGAAAATGAGCAGTTCTTC CASSQDRRRLAGDENEQFF
TRBD2 TRBJ2-2 TRBV5-4 . TGTGCCAGCAGCTTACTAGCGGGAGGCACCGGGGAGCTGTTTTTT CASSLLAGGTGELFF
TRBD2 TRBJ2-3 TRBV20-1 . TGCAGTGCTGGTGGGACTAGCGGGAGGGCCACAGATACGCAGTATTTT CSAGGTSGRATDTQYF
. TRBJ1-5 TRBV5-6 . TGTGCCAGCAGCTTAGGGGTGAATCAGCCCCAGCATTTT CASSLGVNQPQHF
TRBD1 TRBJ1-5 TRBV15 . TGTGCCACCAGCAGACACCAAGGGACAGGGGGCTTCAATCAGCCCCAGCATTTT CATSRHQGTGGFNQPQHF
TRBD2 TRBJ2-1 TRBV29-1 . TGCAGCGTTACAGTCGGACTAGCGGGAAATGAGCAGTTCTTC CSVTVGLAGNEQFF
TRBD2 TRBJ2-5 TRBV7-6 . TGTGCCAGCAGCTTAGGCCAACTAGCGGGATTACTAGAGACCCAGTACTTC CASSLGQLAGLLETQYF
TRBD2 TRBJ2-7 TRBV6-2/TRBV6-3 . TGTGCCAGCAGTTACTATCGGCTAGCGGGAGGGAATTCCTACGAGCAGTACTTC CASSYYRLAGGNSYEQYF
. TRBJ1-3 TRBV3-1/TRBV3-2 few TGTGCCAGCAGCCAAGCTGGCAGCTCTGGAAACACCATATATTTT CASSQAGSSGNTIYF
. TRBJ1-6 TRBV7-9 . TGTGCCAGCAGTTCAGACTCCAATTCACCCCTCCACTTT CASSSDSNSPLHF
TRBD1 TRBJ1-5 TRBV15 . TGTGCCACCAGCAGAGATCGGGGACAGATCCCGCGGCATTTT CATSRDRGQIPRHF
TRBD1 TRBJ1-2 TRBV5-1 . TGCGCCAGCAGCTTGGACAGGGGGAGCTATGGCTACACCTTC CASSLDRGSYGYTF
. TRBJ1-2 TRBV6-5 . TGTGCCAGCAGAGGGAACAGGGAAGCATATGGCTACACCTTC CASRGNREAYGYTF
. TRBJ2-6 TRBV7-2 . TGTGCCAGCAGCTTGAGGGGGGCCAACGTCCTGACTTTC CASSLRGANVLTF
TRBD2 TRBJ2-3 TRBV7-3 . TGTGCCAGCAGCGGACGGACTAGCGGGAGTGTCACAGATACGCAGTATTTT CASSGRTSGSVTDTQYF
. TRBJ1-1 TRBV18 once TGTGCCAGCTCACCGTCCAGGGGCCCGCTCACTGAAGCTTTCTTT CASSPSRGPLTEAFF
TRBD1 TRBJ2-7 TRBV11-2 many TGTGCCAGCAGCTTTGGGGGACAGGCCGTTGTATTC CASSFGGQAVVF
TRBD2 TRBJ2-5 TRBV7-2 once TGTGCCAGCAGACTGAGACTAGCGGGAGGGGAGACCCAGTACTTC CASRLRLAGGETQYF
. TRBJ2-3 TRBV7-8 . TGTGCCAGCAGCTCGGGGTCGGGAGCAGCGGCTAGCACAGATACGCAGTATTTT CASSSGSGAAASTDTQYF
. TRBJ1-3 TRBV28 . TGTGCCAGCAGTTTTTCCGGAGGGGGAAACACCATATATTTT CASSFSGGGNTIYF
TRBD1 TRBJ1-4 TRBV28 . TGTGCCAGCAGGTTGACAGGGGCTAATGAAAAACTGTTTTTT CASRLTGANEKLFF
TRBD1 TRBJ1-3 TRBV30 . TGTGCCTGGAGTGCGGGACAGGGGGTAACTGGAAACACCATATATTTT CAWSAGQGVTGNTIYF
TRBD1 TRBJ2-7 TRBV9 . TGTGCCAGCAGCGGTGACAGGGGGCTTGCTCCAAAGCAGTACTTC CASSGDRGLAPKQYF
. TRBJ2-1 TRBV11-2 once TGTGCCAGCAGCCAGATGGAGCAGTTCTTC CASSQMEQFF
. TRBJ2-7 TRBV29-1 . TGCAGCGGAGTCAGGGTCGGGTACGAGCAGTACTTC CSGVRVGYEQYF
TRBD1 TRBJ1-6 TRBV7-9 few TGTGCCAGCAGCCCCCTGGGACAGGGGAATTCACCCCTCCACTTT CASSPLGQGNSPLHF
. TRBJ1-1 TRBV28 . TGTGCCAGCACTTCAGGTGGTGAAGCTTTCTTT CASTSGGEAFF
. TRBJ1-3 TRBV10-3 few TGTGCCATCAGTGCCCGCTACTCTGGAAACACCATATATTTT CAISARYSGNTIYF
TRBD1 TRBJ1-1 TRBV7-8 . TGTGCCAGCAGCCAATCAGGGGGCAGGGACACTGAAGCTTTCTTT CASSQSGGRDTEAFF
. TRBJ2-3 TRBV6-2/TRBV6-3 . TGTGCCAGCAGTAAGGACTCCGCTACGCAGTATTTT CASSKDSATQYF